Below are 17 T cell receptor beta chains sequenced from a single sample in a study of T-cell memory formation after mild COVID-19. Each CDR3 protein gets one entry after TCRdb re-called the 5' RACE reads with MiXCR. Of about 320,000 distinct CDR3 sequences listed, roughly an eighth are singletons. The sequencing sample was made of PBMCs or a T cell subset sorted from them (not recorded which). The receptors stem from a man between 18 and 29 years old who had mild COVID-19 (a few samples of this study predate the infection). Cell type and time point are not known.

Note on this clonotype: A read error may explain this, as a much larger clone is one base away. The CDR3 spells CASSSGFGHNEQFF. CDR3 nucleotides: TGCGCCAGCAGCTCGGGGTTTGGGCACAATGAGCAGTTCTTC. V usage is TRBV5-1 and J usage is TRBJ2-1; tentative D call: TRBD2 (5 bases). Germline-derived CDR1 and CDR2 are SGHRS and YFSETQ. The CDR3 sequence is 14 residues long. Trimming pared 3 bases from V and 5 bases from J, leaving 12 bases between. The variable domain in full, with the rest retrieved from reference TRBV5-1 and TRBJ2-1, is KAGVTQTPRYLIKTRGQQVTLSCSPISGHRSVSWYQQTPGQGLQFLFEYFSETQRNKGNFPGRFSGRQFSNSRSEMNVSTLELGDSALYLCASSSGFGHNEQFFGPGTRLTVL.

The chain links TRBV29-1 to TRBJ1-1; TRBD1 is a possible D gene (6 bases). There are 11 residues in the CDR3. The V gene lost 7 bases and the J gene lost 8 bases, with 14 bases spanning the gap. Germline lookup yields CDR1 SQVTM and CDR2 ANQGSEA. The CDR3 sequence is CSAGTGGEAFF. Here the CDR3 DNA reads TGCAGCGCCGGAACTGGGGGCGAAGCTTTCTTT.

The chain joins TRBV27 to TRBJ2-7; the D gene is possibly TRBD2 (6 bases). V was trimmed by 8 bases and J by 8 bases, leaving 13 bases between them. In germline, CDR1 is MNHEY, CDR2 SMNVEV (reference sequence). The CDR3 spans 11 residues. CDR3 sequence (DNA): TGTGCCAGCGGGTCGGGGGACCAGCAGTACGTC. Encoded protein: CASGSGDQQYV.

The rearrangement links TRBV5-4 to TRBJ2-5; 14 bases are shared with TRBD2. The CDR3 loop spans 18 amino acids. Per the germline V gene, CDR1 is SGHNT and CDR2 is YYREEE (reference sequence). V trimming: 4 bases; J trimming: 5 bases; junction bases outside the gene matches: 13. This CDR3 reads CASSANFRTSGGSETQYF. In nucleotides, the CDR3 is TGTGCCAGCAGCGCTAATTTTAGGACTAGCGGGGGGTCGGAGACCCAGTACTTC.

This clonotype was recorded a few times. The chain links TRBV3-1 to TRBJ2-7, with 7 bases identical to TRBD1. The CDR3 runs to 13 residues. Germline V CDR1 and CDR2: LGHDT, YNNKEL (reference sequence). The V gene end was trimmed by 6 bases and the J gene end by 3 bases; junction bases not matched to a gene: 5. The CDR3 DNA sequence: TGTGCCAGCAGGAGGACAGGAGACTACGAGCAGTACTTC. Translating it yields CASRRTGDYEQYF.

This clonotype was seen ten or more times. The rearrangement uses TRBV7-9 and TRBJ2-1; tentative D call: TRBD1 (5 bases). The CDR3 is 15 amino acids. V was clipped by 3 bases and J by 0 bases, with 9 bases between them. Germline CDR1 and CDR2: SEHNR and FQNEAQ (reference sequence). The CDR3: CASSFGHSSYNEQFF. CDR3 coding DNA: TGTGCCAGCAGCTTCGGACATAGCTCCTACAATGAGCAGTTCTTC.

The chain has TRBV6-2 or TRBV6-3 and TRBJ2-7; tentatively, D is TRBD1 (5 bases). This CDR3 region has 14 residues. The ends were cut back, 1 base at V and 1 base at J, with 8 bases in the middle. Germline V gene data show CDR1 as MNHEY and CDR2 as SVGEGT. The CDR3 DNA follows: TGTGCCAGCAGTTACTTGGCAGGGTCCTACGAGCAGTACTTC. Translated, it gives CASSYLAGSYEQYF.

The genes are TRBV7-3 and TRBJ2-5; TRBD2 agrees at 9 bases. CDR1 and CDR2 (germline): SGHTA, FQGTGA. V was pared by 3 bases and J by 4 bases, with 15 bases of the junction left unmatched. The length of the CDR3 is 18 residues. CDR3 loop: CASSLGAPGLAGRETQYF. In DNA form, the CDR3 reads TGTGCCAGCAGCTTGGGCGCCCCAGGTCTAGCGGGGCGAGAGACCCAGTACTTC.

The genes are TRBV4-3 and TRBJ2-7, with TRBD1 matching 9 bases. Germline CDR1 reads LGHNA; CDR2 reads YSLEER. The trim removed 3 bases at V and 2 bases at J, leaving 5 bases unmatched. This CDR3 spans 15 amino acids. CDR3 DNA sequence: TGCGCCAGCAGCCAGGCCGGGACAGGGACCTACGAGCAGTACTTC. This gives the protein CASSQAGTGTYEQYF.

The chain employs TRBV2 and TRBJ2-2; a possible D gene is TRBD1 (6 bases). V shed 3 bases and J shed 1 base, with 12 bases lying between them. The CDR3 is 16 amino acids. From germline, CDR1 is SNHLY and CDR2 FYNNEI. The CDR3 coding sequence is TGTGCCAGCAGTGACGGGACACCGGGGAACACCGGGGAGCTGTTTTTT. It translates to CASSDGTPGNTGELFF.

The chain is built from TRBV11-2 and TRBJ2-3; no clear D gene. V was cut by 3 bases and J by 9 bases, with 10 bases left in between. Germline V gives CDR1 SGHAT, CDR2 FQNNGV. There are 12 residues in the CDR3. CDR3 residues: CASSLSVGTQYF. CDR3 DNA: TGTGCCAGCAGCTTGTCGGTTGGGACGCAGTATTTT.

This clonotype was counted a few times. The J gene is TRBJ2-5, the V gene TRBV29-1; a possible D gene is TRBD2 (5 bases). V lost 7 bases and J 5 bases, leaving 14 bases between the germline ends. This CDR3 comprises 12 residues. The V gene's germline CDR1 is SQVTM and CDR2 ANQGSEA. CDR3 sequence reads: CSAGVGGETQYF. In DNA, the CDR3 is TGCAGCGCCGGGGTCGGCGGGGAGACCCAGTACTTC.

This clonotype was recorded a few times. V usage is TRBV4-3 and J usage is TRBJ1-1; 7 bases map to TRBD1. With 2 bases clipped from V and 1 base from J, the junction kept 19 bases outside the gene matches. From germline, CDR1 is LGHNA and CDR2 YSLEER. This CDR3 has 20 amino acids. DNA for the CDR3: TGCGCCAGCAGCCAAAGTTCCGGGACAGCGTCCTGGCGATCGAACACTGAAGCTTTCTTT. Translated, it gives CASSQSSGTASWRSNTEAFF.

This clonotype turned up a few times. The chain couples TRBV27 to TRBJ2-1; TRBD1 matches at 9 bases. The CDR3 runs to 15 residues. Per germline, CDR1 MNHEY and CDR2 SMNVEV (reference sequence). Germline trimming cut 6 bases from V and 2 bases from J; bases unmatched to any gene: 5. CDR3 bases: TGTGCCAGCAGCCCACAGGGGGCCACCTACAATGAGCAGTTCTTC. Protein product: CASSPQGATYNEQFF.

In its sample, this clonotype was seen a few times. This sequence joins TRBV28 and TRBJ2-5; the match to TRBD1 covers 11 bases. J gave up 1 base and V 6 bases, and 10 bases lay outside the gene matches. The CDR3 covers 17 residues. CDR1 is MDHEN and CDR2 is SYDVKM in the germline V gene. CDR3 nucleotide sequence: TGTGCCAGCAGGGAGAACCCGGGACAGGGGGGCCAAGAGACCCAGTACTTC. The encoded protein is CASRENPGQGGQETQYF.

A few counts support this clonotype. The CDR3 DNA follows: TGTGCCATCAGTGAGTCGACCGTCACAGATACGCAGTATTTT. Protein sequence: CAISESTVTDTQYF. This chain uses TRBV10-3 with TRBJ2-3; no clear D. In germline, CDR1 is ENHRY, CDR2 SYGVKD. V lost 0 bases and J lost 2, with 6 bases in between. The CDR3 has 14 amino acids.

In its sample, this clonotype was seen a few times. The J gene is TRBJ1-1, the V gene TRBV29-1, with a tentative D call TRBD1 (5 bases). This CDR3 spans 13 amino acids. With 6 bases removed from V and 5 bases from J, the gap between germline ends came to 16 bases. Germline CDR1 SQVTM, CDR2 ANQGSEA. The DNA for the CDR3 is TGCAGCGTCCAGGGAGGGGAAAGGACTGAAGCTTTCTTT. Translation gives CSVQGGERTEAFF.